This T cell receptor (beta chain) is from a study of cytomegalovirus exposure and HLA in healthy donors. This clone has just a few counts. 13 Jbeta primers and 60 Vbeta primers were used for the PCR. Method: immunoSEQ multiplex PCR; TCRdb's copy keeps in-frame clones and lacks some. The sample has about 250,000 clones; 70% to 90% are singletons. The receptor was isolated from a girl aged 2 to 10 in good health and CMV-seronegative. What was sequenced was PBMCs.

The CDR3 DNA is TGTGCCTGGAGTTTCCGCGGGAACAGAGCTTTCTTT. Translating it yields CAWSFRGNRAFF. The chain is built from TRBV30 and TRBJ1-1; D is unresolved. The CDR3 runs 12 residues. Trimming left V 2 bases short and J 10 bases short, with 14 bases between. CDR1 GTSNPN and CDR2 SVGIG come from the germline V gene (reference sequence).